This T cell receptor (beta chain) is from a study of early T cells in non-severe SARS-CoV-2 infection. Across the study: Investigators sequenced bulk RNA drawn from unsorted whole blood, and chains remained unpaired.

The study's findings and limits: There was a bias toward anti-spike CD8 responses in VDJdb matching, which missed private and CD4 specificities.

The library protocol tagged individual cDNA molecules with unique molecular identifiers. MiXCR, run by TCRdb on the 5' RACE reads, gives a single entry per CDR3 protein. The sample lists approximately 39,000 distinct CDR3 sequences; 3.5% to 5% were seen once. The CDR3 runs to 14 residues. The germline V and J ends were trimmed by 6 bases and 0 bases, with 8 bases remaining between them. Germline CDR1 and CDR2: SGHNT and YENEEA. Concerning this clonotype: Its specificity is unknown.

The origin of this receptor is an adult who was a healthcare worker with PCR-confirmed SARS-CoV-2 infection or an uninfected control (not recorded which). The sequencing input was whole blood. The chain is built from TRBV11-3 and TRBJ2-2, with D hard to call. CDR3 in DNA: TGTGCCAGCAGTCACAGCCCGAACACCGGGGAGCTGTTTTTT. Translated, it gives CASSHSPNTGELFF. The full variable domain, with the rest looked up from reference TRBV11-3 and TRBJ2-2, is EAGVVQSPRYKIIEKKQPVAFWCNPISGHNTLYWYLQNLGQGPELLIRYENEEAVDDSQLPKDRFSAERLKGVDSTLKIQPAELGDSAVYLCASSHSPNTGELFFGEGSRLTVL.